A selection of T cell receptor beta chains follows, all from one sample in a study of CD4 T cells in relation to SARS-CoV-2 and coronaviruses. These receptors' targets are unknown. TCRdb keeps only in-frame clones here, not all; method: immunoSEQ multiplex PCR. Of 25,000 to 30,000 clones in the sample, just under 75% are singletons; the top ten hold roughly 21%. Sequenced material: CD4+ T cells from PBMCs, cultured in vitro. The receptors originated from a human donor in good health. Both conserved end residues are part of each CDR3. D genes are given only for firm matches. The listing skips clone size in some rows; elsewhere it reads once, few, many or a size class.

v_call	d_call	cdr3_length	clone_size	j_call	cdr3_nt	cdr3_aa
TRBV6-2/TRBV6-3	-	16	-	TRBJ1-1	TGTGCCAGCAGCTTACCTTCTCGGGGTGCAAAATCTGAAGCTTTCTTT	CASSLPSRGAKSEAFF
TRBV27	-	13	-	TRBJ2-7	TGTGCCAGCAGTTTCTCGGGACATGGAGAGCAGTACTTC	CASSFSGHGEQYF
TRBV11-2	-	16	few	TRBJ2-1	TGTGCCAGCAGCTTAGGCCTAGCCCCCTCCTACAATGAGCAGTTCTTC	CASSLGLAPSYNEQFF
TRBV24-1	-	12	-	TRBJ2-5	TGTGCCGCACACCATCCCGGAGAGACCCAGTACTTC	CAAHHPGETQYF
TRBV7-2	TRBD1	14	few	TRBJ2-7	TGTGCCAGCAGCTCAGACAGGGGGTACTACGAGCAGTACTTC	CASSSDRGYYEQYF
TRBV4-1	TRBD1	13	-	TRBJ1-5	TGCGCCAGCAGCCATTCAGGGGGCCAGCCCCAGCATTTT	CASSHSGGQPQHF
TRBV7-2	-	17	-	TRBJ2-7	TGTGCCAGCAGCTCTAAAAGGTACTTGTCGGGAGACTACGAGCAGTACTTC	CASSSKRYLSGDYEQYF
TRBV5-1	-	9	-	TRBJ2-7	TGCGCCAGAGGTGACGAGCAGTACTTC	CARGDEQYF
TRBV27	TRBD2	16	few	TRBJ2-7	TGTGCCAGCAGTTTCTCCGGGACTAGCGGAAGATACGAGCAGTACTTC	CASSFSGTSGRYEQYF
TRBV5-1	TRBD1	15	-	TRBJ1-3	TGCGCCAGCAGACCACAGGGGGCGTTTGGAAACACCATATATTTT	CASRPQGAFGNTIYF
TRBV12-3/TRBV12-4	-	13	-	TRBJ2-1	TGTGCCAGCAGTTTAGCGCGGGACAGTCAAGAGTTCTTC	CASSLARDSQEFF
TRBV7-2	-	16	-	TRBJ2-3	TGTGCCAGCAGCTTAGAGGGTCGGCCCTTCACAGATACGCAGTATTTT	CASSLEGRPFTDTQYF
TRBV11-2	TRBD2	14	-	TRBJ2-1	TGTGCCAGCAGGGCGGGAGGGAGGGCCAATGAGCAGTTCTTC	CASRAGGRANEQFF
TRBV19	-	14	-	TRBJ1-5	TGTGCCAGTAGTACGGACACCTCTAATCAGCCCCAGCATTTT	CASSTDTSNQPQHF
TRBV7-2	-	15	-	TRBJ2-5	TGTGCCAGCAGCTTAGGGGACAAGTACCAAGAGACCCAGTACTTC	CASSLGDKYQETQYF
TRBV7-2	-	15	-	TRBJ2-2	TGTGCCAGCAGCAAACCGGGACTCAAGACCGGGGAGCTGTTTTTT	CASSKPGLKTGELFF
TRBV5-4	TRBD2	18	-	TRBJ2-2	TGTGCCAGCAGCTCCGGGGGACTAGCGGGAGGGCAGACCGGGGAGCTGTTTTTT	CASSSGGLAGGQTGELFF
TRBV2	-	13	-	TRBJ1-5	TGTGCCAGCAAGGACAGCCTAAATCAGCCCCAGCATTTT	CASKDSLNQPQHF
TRBV7-2	-	13	-	TRBJ2-3	TGTGCCAGCAGCTATTTAGGGTCAGATACGCAGTATTTT	CASSYLGSDTQYF
TRBV9	TRBD2	15	-	TRBJ2-1	TGTGCCAGCAGCGCCACTAGCGGCCCCTACAATGAGCAGTTCTTC	CASSATSGPYNEQFF
TRBV7-2	-	13	-	TRBJ2-3	TGTGCCAGCAGCCGCCGGGGTGAGGATACGCAGTATTTT	CASSRRGEDTQYF
TRBV27	TRBD2	15	-	TRBJ2-1	TGTGCCAGCAGTTCCTCGGGACTACCCAACAATGAGCAGTTCTTC	CASSSSGLPNNEQFF
TRBV6-2/TRBV6-3	-	15	-	TRBJ1-2	TGTGCCAGCAGTTACTCGGCAGAAGAACCCTATGGCTACACCTTC	CASSYSAEEPYGYTF
TRBV25-1	-	15	few	TRBJ1-6	TGTGCCAGCAGTGAATCGGACAGTTTGTTTTCACCCCTCCACTTT	CASSESDSLFSPLHF
TRBV7-2	-	15	-	TRBJ1-2	TGTGCCAGCAGCCTGTCGGCCAGCACCAACTATGGCTACACCTTC	CASSLSASTNYGYTF
TRBV3-1/TRBV3-2	-	13	-	TRBJ2-5	TGTGCCAGCAGCCTTTCAGGGGTCGGGACCCAGTACTTC	CASSLSGVGTQYF
TRBV4-3	-	16	once	TRBJ1-2	TGCGCCAGCAGCCAAGAGGGAGGACCAGCTAACTATGGCTACACCTTC	CASSQEGGPANYGYTF
TRBV27	-	15	-	TRBJ1-1	TGTGCCAGCAGGAGGGCCCAGTCCTGGGGCACTGAAGCTTTCTTT	CASRRAQSWGTEAFF
TRBV5-6	-	16	-	TRBJ1-6	TGTGCCAGCAGCCATACGGGGACATCCTATAATTCACCCCTCCACTTT	CASSHTGTSYNSPLHF
TRBV3-1/TRBV3-2	-	14	-	TRBJ2-1	TGTGCCAGCAGCCATCCCGGACCGTCGAATGAGCAGTTCTTC	CASSHPGPSNEQFF
TRBV2	-	13	once	TRBJ2-7	TGTGCCAGCTACCGGGACGTAGCCTACGAGCAGTACTTC	CASYRDVAYEQYF
TRBV5-8	TRBD1	15	-	TRBJ1-5	TGTGCCAGCAGCTTGGGGGGACAGGGACGTCAGCCCCAGCATTTT	CASSLGGQGRQPQHF
TRBV2	-	12	-	TRBJ2-7	TGTGCCAGCAGTCTACAGGGTCACGAGCAGTACTTC	CASSLQGHEQYF
TRBV5-1	-	13	-	TRBJ1-1	TGCGCCAGCAGAGGCGCAGAGAACACTGAAGCTTTCTTT	CASRGAENTEAFF
TRBV4-1	-	15	-	TRBJ1-6	TGCGCCAGCAGCGGGGCCGGGGGGCGTCGGTCACCCCTCCACTTT	CASSGAGGRRSPLHF
TRBV18	-	16	few	TRBJ2-1	TGTGCCAGCTCACCACCGTCCTATCTTGGGAAAGATGAGCAGTTCTTC	CASSPPSYLGKDEQFF
TRBV11-2	-	15	medium-sized	TRBJ1-5	TGTGCCAGCAGCTTGGGGGGCGGCCTGGGGCAGCCCCAGCATTTT	CASSLGGGLGQPQHF
TRBV5-8	-	12	-	TRBJ1-3	TGTGCCAGCACCAGGGTTGGAAACACCATATATTTT	CASTRVGNTIYF
TRBV29-1	-	15	-	TRBJ2-3	TGCAGCGTGAGACGAAGCAGCCTTGGGACAGATACGCAGTATTTT	CSVRRSSLGTDTQYF